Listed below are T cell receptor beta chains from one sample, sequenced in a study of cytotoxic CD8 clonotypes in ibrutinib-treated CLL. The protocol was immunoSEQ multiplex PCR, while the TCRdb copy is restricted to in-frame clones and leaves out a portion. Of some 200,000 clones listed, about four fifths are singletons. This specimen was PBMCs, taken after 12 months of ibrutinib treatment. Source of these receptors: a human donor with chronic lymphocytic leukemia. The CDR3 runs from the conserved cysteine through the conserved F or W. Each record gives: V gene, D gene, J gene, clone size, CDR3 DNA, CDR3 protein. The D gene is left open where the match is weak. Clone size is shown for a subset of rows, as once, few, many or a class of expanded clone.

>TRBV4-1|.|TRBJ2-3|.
TGCGCCAGCAGCCAAGTGGGGGGGGCCGGAGATACGCAGTATTTT
CASSQVGGAGDTQYF
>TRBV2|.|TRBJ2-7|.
TGTGCCAGCACGCCCCCCGGGACTCTCTCCTACGAGCAGTACTTC
CASTPPGTLSYEQYF
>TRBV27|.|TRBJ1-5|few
TGTGCCAGCAGTAGGGGCAGTCCTCAGCCCCAGCATTTT
CASSRGSPQPQHF
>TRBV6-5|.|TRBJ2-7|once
TGTGCCAGCAGGTATAACGGGGGACCAACCTACGAGCAGTACTTC
CASRYNGGPTYEQYF
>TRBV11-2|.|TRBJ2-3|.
TGTGCCAGCAGCCTTCGGGGGCCTAGCACAGATACGCAGTATTTT
CASSLRGPSTDTQYF
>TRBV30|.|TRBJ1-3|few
TGTGCCTGGAGTCCCTCTACAAGCACCATATATTTT
CAWSPSTSTIYF
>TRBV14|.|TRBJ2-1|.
TGTGCCAGCAGCCAGAGCAGCGCCTACAATGAGCAGTTCTTC
CASSQSSAYNEQFF
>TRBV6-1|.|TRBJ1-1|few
TGTGCCAGCAGTGAAAACCTGAGGGCGAACACTGAAGCTTTCTTT
CASSENLRANTEAFF
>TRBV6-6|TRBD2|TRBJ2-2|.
TGTGCCAGCAGTACTAGCGGCACCGGGGAGCTGTTTTTT
CASSTSGTGELFF
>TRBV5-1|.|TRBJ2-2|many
TGCGCCAGCAGCTTGAACACGAACACCGGGGAGCTGTTTTTT
CASSLNTNTGELFF
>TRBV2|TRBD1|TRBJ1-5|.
TGTGCCAGCGGCCGGACAGGGGAGAATCAGCCCCAGCATTTT
CASGRTGENQPQHF
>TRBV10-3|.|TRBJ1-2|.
TGTGCCATCAGACCAAGGGGGGCTAGTACAACTCCGAACTATGGCTACACCTTC
CAIRPRGASTTPNYGYTF
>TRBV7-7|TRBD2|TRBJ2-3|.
TGTGCTAGCAGCCCTAGCGGGGGGGCCCCTGCAGATACGCAGTATTTT
CASSPSGGAPADTQYF
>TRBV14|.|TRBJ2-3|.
TGTGCCAGCAGCCAAAGGGAAGCACTAGGCTACACAGATACGCAGTATTTT
CASSQREALGYTDTQYF
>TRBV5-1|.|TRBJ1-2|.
TGCGCCAGCAGCCCGGGCGCGGTGGGCTATAACTATGGCTACACCTTC
CASSPGAVGYNYGYTF
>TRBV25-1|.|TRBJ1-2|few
TGTGCCAGCAGTGAACAGTTTGGCTACACCTTC
CASSEQFGYTF
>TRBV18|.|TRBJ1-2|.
TGTGCCAGCTCACCTTTCGCTGGCAGGAGCTTTTCTGGGCATGGCTACACCTTC
CASSPFAGRSFSGHGYTF
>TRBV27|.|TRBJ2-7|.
TGTGCCAGCAGTTTATATGGCTCTTCGGCCTACGAGCAGTACTTC
CASSLYGSSAYEQYF
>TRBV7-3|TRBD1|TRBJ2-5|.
TGTGCCAGCAGCTTATCAGGGGGCATCCAAGAGACCCAGTACTTC
CASSLSGGIQETQYF
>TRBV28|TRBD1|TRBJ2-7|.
TGTGCCAGCAACGGACAGGAGACCTACGAGCAGTACTTC
CASNGQETYEQYF
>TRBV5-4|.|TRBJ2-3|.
TGTGCCAGCAACCCTACGGGACTCCAGACGCAGTATTTT
CASNPTGLQTQYF
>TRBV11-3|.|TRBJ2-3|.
TGTGCCAGCAGCTTAAGGGGTGGGCGGGGAAGGAACACAGATACGCAGTATTTT
CASSLRGGRGRNTDTQYF
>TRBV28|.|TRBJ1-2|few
TGTGCCAGCAGTCTGGGGGTCGGTCCGTCGCGCGGCTACACCTTC
CASSLGVGPSRGYTF